The sequence of this T cell receptor (beta chain) was determined in a study of T cells expressing NK-cell markers. Points from the study as a whole: Five or six donors showed dominant NKG2C+ clonotypes comprising about 1.0-7.5% of their CD8+ T cells.

TCRdb reworked the 5' RACE reads into one entry per CDR3 protein, no DNA. This sample lists some 150,000 distinct CDR3 sequences; its ten largest clones have 37%. As for this clonotype: No antigen is known for it.

The sample was blood T cells: a sorted CD56 or NKG2C T cell subset, CD4+ or CD8+ T cells, or bulk PBMC T cells (not recorded which). This receptor was obtained from a woman between 50 and 59 years old in good health.

The CDR3 region is CASSSGQDILQETQYF. The chain is built from TRBV6-5 and TRBJ2-5; with no DNA, the TCRdb D assignment of TRBD1 cannot be verified. The germline CDR1 and CDR2 sequences are MNHEY and SVGAGI. This CDR3 spans 16 amino acids.